Listed below are T cell receptor beta chains from one sample, sequenced in a study of cytomegalovirus exposure and HLA in healthy donors. Repertoires were generated with immunoSEQ multiplex PCR, while TCRdb's copy carries only in-frame clones and drops some. This table holds 150,000 to 200,000 clones, approximately 81% found once. Material: PBMCs. These receptors were collected from a man younger than 30 in good health and CMV-seropositive. The CDR3 runs from the conserved cysteine through the conserved F or W. The D gene is left open where the match is weak. Only part of the rows carry a size: once, few, many, or a class if the clone is expanded.

j_call clone_size v_call d_call cdr3_aa cdr3_nt
TRBJ1-3 few TRBV7-2 NA CASSGTGYGNTIYF TGTGCCAGCAGCGGTACAGGGTACGGAAACACCATATATTTT
TRBJ2-7 NA TRBV4-3 NA CASSLNSRGEQYF TGCGCCAGCAGCCTCAACTCCCGGGGGGAGCAGTACTTC
TRBJ1-2 once TRBV12-2 NA CASRLAMDRGRVYGYTF TGTGCAAGTCGCTTAGCTATGGACAGGGGGCGCGTCTATGGCTACACCTTC
TRBJ2-7 NA TRBV4-3 NA CASSQATTVSSYEQYF TGCGCCAGCAGCCAAGCTACGACTGTAAGCTCCTACGAGCAGTACTTC
TRBJ2-5 once TRBV7-2 TRBD2 CASSPGLAGWLETQYF TGTGCCAGCAGCCCAGGACTAGCGGGGTGGTTAGAGACCCAGTACTTC
TRBJ2-5 NA TRBV5-8 TRBD2 CASSLGAGDLETQYF TGTGCCAGCAGCCTGGGAGCGGGGGATTTAGAGACCCAGTACTTC
TRBJ2-3 NA TRBV7-3 NA CASSLQGGSTDTQYF TGTGCCAGCAGCTTACAAGGGGGAAGCACAGATACGCAGTATTTT
TRBJ1-1 NA TRBV25-1 NA CASSLGTGGKPEAFF TGTGCCAGCAGTCTAGGGACGGGGGGGAAGCCTGAAGCTTTCTTT
TRBJ2-6 few TRBV19 NA CASNAQAGANVLTF TGTGCCAGTAACGCACAGGCTGGGGCCAACGTCCTGACTTTC
TRBJ2-1 NA TRBV9 NA CASSVGVAYNEQFF TGTGCCAGCAGCGTAGGAGTAGCCTACAATGAGCAGTTCTTC